This entry lists 12 T cell receptor beta chains sequenced from one sample in a study of shared clonotypes between healthy human individuals (dated by TCRdb to the early 2020s). Library preparation employed the immunoSEQ multiplex PCR assay. TCRdb limited this immuneACCESS table to in-frame rearrangements with V and J called. A share of clones is missing; checked studies link under half to unresolved V genes, and the rest is unexplained. The sample records a few million clones, 85% to 95% of which are singletons. The ten largest make up roughly 0.13% of the sample. What was sequenced was naive CD4+ T cells sorted from blood. Read against the paper, the sample's cell subset or site label means: CD45RA+ positively selected. The receptors shown here come from a man between 18 and 29 years old in good health.

This clone was counted once. In DNA, the CDR3 is TGCGCCGGCTCAAGGTCGGCAGGGAGGCCTCAGCCCCAGCATTTT. Protein: CAGSRSAGRPQPQHF. The rearrangement joins TRBV10-1 to TRBJ1-5, with D perhaps TRBD1 (5 bases). There are 15 residues in the CDR3. The germline V gene has CDR1 WNHNN and CDR2 SYGVQD (reference sequence). V was pared by 11 bases and J by 6 bases, with 23 bases between.

Concerning this clone itself: Relative to the germline gene, one junction end is altered; a read error may explain this. V is TRBV25-1 and J is TRBJ1-6; 9 bases line up with TRBD1. The germline gives CDR1 MGHDK, CDR2 SYGVNS. This CDR3 spans 13 amino acids. Here the CDR3 reads CGQRQGDNSPLHF. The CDR3 region has the DNA TGCGGCCAGAGACAGGGGGATAATTCACCCCTCCACTTT.

About this clone itself: The same CDR3 also results from other DNA sequences found in this sample. V is TRBV30 and J is TRBJ2-7; D gene uncertain. Germline V gives CDR1 GTSNPN, CDR2 SVGIG (reference sequence). This CDR3 region has 11 residues. V lost 2 bases and J 1 base, leaving 3 bases between the germline ends. The CDR3 bases are TGTGCCTGGAGTATTTCCTACGAGCAGTACTTC. This codes for CAWSISYEQYF.

The rearrangement joins TRBV5-1 to TRBJ1-2; D uncertain. The V end lost 4 bases, the J end lost 1 base, and 14 bases lay between the germline ends. The CDR3 covers 15 residues. Germline lookup yields CDR1 SGHRS and CDR2 YFSETQ. The CDR3 here is CASSPESVFNYGYTF. The DNA of the CDR3 is TGCGCCAGCAGCCCCGAGTCAGTTTTTAACTATGGCTACACCTTC.

This chain connects TRBV5-1 to TRBJ2-5; 7 bases are a match to TRBD1. After removal of 3 bases from V and 2 bases from J, the junction contained 7 bases not matched to a gene. CDR1 is SGHRS, CDR2 YFSETQ, per germline. This CDR3 has 15 amino acids. CDR3 bases: TGCGCCAGCAGCTCACAGGGGAGTGGGCAAGAGACCCAGTACTTC. It specifies CASSSQGSGQETQYF. Looking up the rest from reference TRBV5-1 and TRBJ2-5 gives the full variable domain: KAGVTQTPRYLIKTRGQQVTLSCSPISGHRSVSWYQQTPGQGLQFLFEYFSETQRNKGNFPGRFSGRQFSNSRSEMNVSTLELGDSALYLCASSSQGSGQETQYFGPGTRLLVL.

About this clone: The sample holds other DNA sequences that translate to the same CDR3. This chain links TRBV7-2 with TRBJ2-7; D unresolved. Germline CDR1 reads SGHTA; CDR2 reads FQGNSA. This CDR3 has 12 amino acids. Between the trimmed V and J ends, which lost 1 base and 1 base, there was a span of 2 bases. CDR3 sequence reads: CASSLGSYEQYF. The CDR3 DNA is TGTGCCAGCAGCTTAGGGTCCTACGAGCAGTACTTC.

V usage is TRBV28 and J usage is TRBJ2-1; 8 bases fit TRBD2. The CDR3 totals 13 residues. Germline CDR1 is MDHEN and CDR2 is SYDVKM. V lost 10 bases and J lost 10; bases outside the gene matches: 12. CDR3 protein: CATDQWRGEEQFF. The CDR3 DNA reads TGTGCCACCGACCAGTGGCGGGGGGAGGAGCAGTTCTTC.

V usage is TRBV4-3 and J usage is TRBJ2-2, with D possibly being TRBD2 (6 bases). Germline lookup yields CDR1 LGHNA and CDR2 YSLEER. V was shortened by 2 bases and J by 0 bases, with 13 bases between the two germline ends. This CDR3 contains 17 residues. The CDR3 here is CASSQMGGAANTGELFF. CDR3 bases: TGCGCCAGCAGCCAAATGGGGGGAGCCGCGAACACCGGGGAGCTGTTTTTT.

The J gene is TRBJ2-2, the V gene TRBV11-2, with 9 bases matching TRBD2. The V segment lost 5 bases and the J segment 6 bases; nucleotides outside the gene matches: 19. The CDR3 runs to 19 residues. CDR1 and CDR2 from the germline V gene are SGHAT and FQNNGV. The CDR3 sequence is CASSRGTRTSVVRAGELFF. The DNA of the CDR3 is TGTGCCAGCAGCCGTGGGACTAGGACTAGCGTTGTTAGGGCCGGGGAGCTGTTTTTT.

The chain recombines TRBV30 with TRBJ1-2; 9 bases are a match to TRBD1. This CDR3 is built from 14 residues. CDR1 and CDR2 from the germline V gene are GTSNPN and SVGIG (reference sequence). J was trimmed by 8 bases and V by 0 bases; bases with no gene match: 7. The CDR3 nucleotides are TGTGCCTGGAGTGTAGGGGGACAGGGTGGCGGCTACACCTTC. Translating gives CAWSVGGQGGGYTF.

V gene TRBV9 combines with J gene TRBJ2-7; D is perhaps TRBD1 (6 bases). The CDR3 covers 14 residues. Germline V lookup: CDR1 SGDLS, CDR2 YYNGEE. The V and J ends lost 4 bases and 2 bases respectively, with 13 bases between them. CDR3 sequence (DNA): TGTGCCAGCAGCCCTAGAGGGGGACCCTACGAGCAGTACTTC. It codes for CASSPRGGPYEQYF.

The chain employs TRBV2 and TRBJ2-1; maybe TRBD2 (6 bases). Germline CDR1 is SNHLY and CDR2 is FYNNEI. V lost 2 bases and J lost 10, with 18 bases in between. CDR3 length: 15 residues. The CDR3 spells CASSELGVQGGEQFF. CDR3 nucleotide sequence: TGTGCCAGCAGTGAATTGGGAGTGCAGGGAGGAGAGCAGTTCTTC.